This T cell receptor beta chain emerged from a study of blood T cell repertoires in COVID-19. The method was immunoSEQ multiplex PCR; TCRdb's version includes in-frame clones alone and lacks a portion of them. This table holds over 120,000 clones, 87% found once. Germline V gives CDR1 SGHTA, CDR2 FQGNSA. Trimming at V came to 2 bases and at J to 3 bases, leaving 4 bases not matched to a gene. CDR3 length equals 16 residues. What was sequenced was peripheral blood. This chain joins TRBV7-2 and TRBJ2-6, with 7 bases identical to TRBD2. This receptor was obtained from a woman aged 50 to 65 with acute or convalescent COVID-19. The CDR3 protein is CASSLPGRGGANVLTF. CDR3 DNA sequence: TGTGCCAGCAGCTTACCAGGGAGGGGTGGGGCCAACGTCCTGACTTTC.